Listed below are T cell receptor beta chains from one sample, sequenced in a study of chemoradiotherapy in HPV16-positive cancers. The method was immunoSEQ multiplex PCR; TCRdb's version includes in-frame clones alone and lacks a portion of them. The top ten clones hold 3.5% to 4% of a sample with fewer than 40,000 clones, around 77% of them seen once. The input for sequencing was blood, taken from a patient who underwent chemoradiotherapy. The receptors originated from a human donor with HPV-associated anogenital cancer. The CDR3 runs from the conserved cysteine through the conserved F or W. The D gene is left open where the match is weak. Clone size appears in some rows only: once, few, many, or a class for an expanded clone.

>TRBV6-6|.|TRBD1|TRBJ1-1
TGTGCCAGCAGTCCCCGAAGGGGGCTAAGCACTGAAGCTTTCTTT
CASSPRRGLSTEAFF
>TRBV7-2|once|.|TRBJ2-3
TGTGCCAGCAGCCCGACCCCAGATACGCAGTATTTT
CASSPTPDTQYF
>TRBV4-3|.|TRBD1|TRBJ1-1
TGCGCCAGCAGCCCCAGACAGGGGTCGAACACTGAAGCTTTCTTT
CASSPRQGSNTEAFF
>TRBV11-3|.|TRBD1|TRBJ2-1
TGTGCCAGCAGCTCTGGACAGGGAAGTTACAATGAGCAGTTCTTC
CASSSGQGSYNEQFF
>TRBV25-1|.|.|TRBJ1-3
TGTGCCAGCACGACCGGAATGGCTGGAAACACCATATATTTT
CASTTGMAGNTIYF
>TRBV5-5|.|.|TRBJ2-1
TGTGCCAGCAGCTCCTACTGGAATGAGCAGTTCTTC
CASSSYWNEQFF
>TRBV7-9|few|.|TRBJ1-2
TGTGCCAGCAGCTTATTCAGGGATGGCTACACCTTC
CASSLFRDGYTF
>TRBV7-9|once|.|TRBJ2-5
TGTGCCAGCAGCTTAAGACAGGACCAAGAGACCCAGTACTTC
CASSLRQDQETQYF
>TRBV6-4|.|.|TRBJ1-2
TGTGCCAGCAGTGACGTGGGGCAGGGTGGCTACACCTTC
CASSDVGQGGYTF
>TRBV5-4|.|TRBD1|TRBJ2-3
TGTGCCAGCAGCTCACAGGGGGCTGTAGATACGCAGTATTTT
CASSSQGAVDTQYF
>TRBV4-3|.|.|TRBJ1-2
TGCGCCAGCAGCGGAAACTATGGCTACACCTTC
CASSGNYGYTF
>TRBV2|.|.|TRBJ1-6
TGTGCCAGGCTCCGGGACCCCCTTTCGCCCCTCCACTTT
CARLRDPLSPLHF
>TRBV7-9|.|.|TRBJ2-7
TGTGCCAGCAGCTCCTACGAGCAGTACTTC
CASSSYEQYF
>TRBV11-2|medium-sized|.|TRBJ1-2
TGTGCCAGCAGCTTTGGAAGGCAGGGCTACACCTTC
CASSFGRQGYTF
>TRBV7-2|.|.|TRBJ1-5
TGTGCCAGCAGCCCGACAGGTGGGGGGTTGGGCAATCAGCCCCAGCATTTT
CASSPTGGGLGNQPQHF
>TRBV11-2|few|TRBD2|TRBJ2-5
TGTGCCAGCAGCCCGAGCGGGGGGGCCCAGGCCCAGTACTTC
CASSPSGGAQAQYF
>TRBV5-1|.|.|TRBJ2-3
TGCGCCAGCAGCTTGGATGGGGGGCGGGATACGCAGTATTTT
CASSLDGGRDTQYF
>TRBV19|.|TRBD1|TRBJ2-3
TGTGCCAGTAGGCCGACAGGGTGGGCAGATACGCAGTATTTT
CASRPTGWADTQYF
>TRBV10-3|.|TRBD1|TRBJ2-7
TGTGCCATCAGTGATCAGGGGGCCTACGAGCAGTACTTC
CAISDQGAYEQYF
>TRBV6-1|.|.|TRBJ1-3
TGTGCCAGCAGTGAATTAATACCTGGAAACACCATATATTTT
CASSELIPGNTIYF
>TRBV29-1|.|TRBD2|TRBJ2-1
TGCAGCGTTGAAAGGCCTAGCGGGGTACTAAATGAGCAGTTCTTC
CSVERPSGVLNEQFF
>TRBV5-1|.|TRBD2|TRBJ2-1
TGCGCCAGCAGCTTGGCCCTAGCGGCGTACAATGAGCAGTTCTTC
CASSLALAAYNEQFF
>TRBV7-9|.|.|TRBJ1-2
TGTGCCAGCAGCTTGGAGGCCTATGGCTACACCTTC
CASSLEAYGYTF
>TRBV7-8|.|.|TRBJ2-1
TGTGCCAGCAGCCGCTCTTACAATGAGCAGTTCTTC
CASSRSYNEQFF
>TRBV6-6|.|.|TRBJ1-4
TGTGCCAGCAGTTACACCGGGGGTGAAAAACTGTTTTTT
CASSYTGGEKLFF
>TRBV30|.|.|TRBJ2-2
TGTGCCTGGATCCCAGGGGCGCTAAACACCGGGGAGCTGTTTTTT
CAWIPGALNTGELFF
>TRBV19|once|.|TRBJ1-5
TGTGCCAGTAGTATCCAGCCCAATCAGCCCCAGCATTTT
CASSIQPNQPQHF
>TRBV7-3|.|.|TRBJ1-3
TGTGCCAGCAGCTTAACAGGGGGCTCTGGAAACACCATATATTTT
CASSLTGGSGNTIYF
>TRBV10-2|once|.|TRBJ2-1
TGCGCCAGCAGTGAACAGGGACCAGGGAGGAATGAGCAGTTCTTC
CASSEQGPGRNEQFF
>TRBV30|few|.|TRBJ2-5
TGTGCCTGGTTGGGACAAGAGACCCAGTACTTC
CAWLGQETQYF
>TRBV5-1|.|.|TRBJ1-3
TGCGCCAGCAGCTTGGCCGGTGGCGTCTCTGGAAACACCATATATTTT
CASSLAGGVSGNTIYF
>TRBV19|.|TRBD1|TRBJ2-2
TGTGCCAGTATCGAGAGGGGGCGATTCGACACCGGGGAGCTGTTTTTT
CASIERGRFDTGELFF
>TRBV4-1|.|.|TRBJ2-4
TGCGCCAGCAGCCAAGATATGGGCCGGCAGTACTTC
CASSQDMGRQYF
>TRBV25-1|.|.|TRBJ2-1
TGTGCCAGCACGGGGGTTTATGAGCAGTTCTTC
CASTGVYEQFF
>TRBV6-5|.|.|TRBJ1-2
TGTGCCAGCACCCACACCAGGGGTGCAGGCTACACCTTC
CASTHTRGAGYTF
>TRBV27|.|TRBD2|TRBJ2-2
TGTGCCAGCCTGCAACAAGGGACTAAAGGAACCGGGGAGCTGTTTTTT
CASLQQGTKGTGELFF
>TRBV11-3|.|TRBD1|TRBJ1-1
TGTGCCAGCCCAAGCGAGGGGGCTAGGAACACTGAAGCTTTCTTT
CASPSEGARNTEAFF
>TRBV7-2|.|.|TRBJ1-1
TGTGCCAGCAGATTAACAGAGGCTGAAGCTTTCTTT
CASRLTEAEAFF
>TRBV6-1|.|.|TRBJ1-3
TGTGCCAGCAAAATGACAGAAGCTGGAAACACCATATATTTT
CASKMTEAGNTIYF
>TRBV7-2|once|TRBD2|TRBJ2-5
TGTGCCAGCAGTAAAAACGGGGGGGCAGGCTCCCAAGAGACCCAGTACTTC
CASSKNGGAGSQETQYF
>TRBV6-1|few|.|TRBJ1-1
TGTGCCAGCAGTCCCGGGACAAAATCAGCTGAAGCTTTCTTT
CASSPGTKSAEAFF
>TRBV7-9|few|.|TRBJ1-1
TGTGCCAGCAGCTCGGGCAGGGAGAACACTGAAGCTTTCTTT
CASSSGRENTEAFF
>TRBV6-6|.|TRBD1|TRBJ1-2
TGTGCCAGCAGTTCGACTCGGGACAGCAGCTATGGCTACACCTTC
CASSSTRDSSYGYTF
>TRBV7-9|medium-sized|TRBD1|TRBJ1-3
TGTGCCAGCAGCCTAGGGGCAGGGGGAAGAGCTGGAAACACCATATATTTT
CASSLGAGGRAGNTIYF
>TRBV7-2|.|TRBD1|TRBJ2-3
TGTGCCAGCAGCCGGACAGGGGGCGGAGATACGCAGTATTTT
CASSRTGGGDTQYF
>TRBV5-1|.|TRBD2|TRBJ2-5
TGCGCCAGCAAAAGGGCGGCGGGGGGGGAAGAGACCCAGTACTTC
CASKRAAGGEETQYF
>TRBV2|.|.|TRBJ1-2
TGTGCCAGCAGGGTGGCGCCTAACTATGGCTACACCTTC
CASRVAPNYGYTF
>TRBV19|.|.|TRBJ2-1
TGTGCCAGTAGTGTTAACCAGGTTCATGAGCAGTTCTTC
CASSVNQVHEQFF
>TRBV7-9|.|TRBD2|TRBJ2-1
TGTGCCAGCAGCCTTACCGGGACTAGCGGGGGGGCCGATGAGCAGTTCTTC
CASSLTGTSGGADEQFF
>TRBV7-9|.|TRBD1|TRBJ2-1
TGTGCCAGCAGCTTCGGACAGGGCGGGTACAATGAGCAGTTCTTC
CASSFGQGGYNEQFF
>TRBV6-4|.|TRBD1|TRBJ1-1
TGTGCCAGCAGGGGACAGGGTGACACTGAAGCTTTCTTT
CASRGQGDTEAFF
>TRBV4-3|.|TRBD2|TRBJ2-1
TGCGCCAGCAGCCCGGGGACTAGCGGGGGATTATACAATGAGCAGTTCTTC
CASSPGTSGGLYNEQFF